These 17 T cell receptor beta chains originate from one sample sequenced in a study of blood T cell repertoires in COVID-19. The data were produced by immunoSEQ multiplex PCR, yet TCRdb's version contains in-frame clones alone and is incomplete. The data show about 270,000 clones, with approximately 85% seen just once and 9.1% held by the top ten. The sample taken for sequencing was PBMCs or T cells enriched from blood (not recorded which). The receptors come from a woman between 45 and 65 years old with acute COVID-19.

The chain is built from TRBV7-6 and TRBJ1-1; TRBD1 aligns across 12 bases. With V trimmed by 3 bases and J by 3 bases, 8 bases remained unmatched. Germline CDR1 is SGHVS and CDR2 is FNYEAQ. The CDR3 runs 17 residues. CDR3 residues: CASSLGQGAWGHTEAFF. The DNA of the CDR3 is TGTGCCAGCAGCTTGGGACAGGGGGCCTGGGGGCACACTGAAGCTTTCTTT.

The gene calls are TRBV19 and TRBJ1-5, with 9 positions matching TRBD1. The CDR3 is 16 amino acids. The V gene's germline CDR1 is LNHDA and CDR2 SQIVND (reference sequence). The ends lost 5 bases at V and 0 bases at J; junction bases unmatched: 5. In DNA form, the CDR3 reads TGTGCCAGTAGTCCGTTGGGACAGGGTAGCAATCAGCCCCAGCATTTT. Residues: CASSPLGQGSNQPQHF.

The chain's CDR3 is CSVGQTGFEGGYTF. The DNA of the CDR3 is TGCAGCGTTGGCCAGACAGGGTTCGAAGGAGGCTACACCTTC. This chain joins TRBV29-1 and TRBJ1-2; 7 nucleotides agree with TRBD1. The V segment lost 4 bases and the J segment 8 bases; nucleotides outside the gene matches: 13. This CDR3 comprises 14 residues. The germline gives CDR1 SQVTM, CDR2 ANQGSEA.

The gene calls are TRBV5-1 and TRBJ1-1, with D maybe TRBD1 (6 bases). From germline, CDR1 is SGHRS and CDR2 YFSETQ. V was pared by 1 base and J by 7 bases, with 23 bases between. This CDR3 contains 17 residues. The CDR3 reads CASSLSALDGRGIEAFF. CDR3 DNA: TGCGCCAGCAGCTTGTCCGCTTTGGATGGGAGGGGGATTGAAGCTTTCTTT.

The J gene is TRBJ2-5, the V gene TRBV5-5; TRBD2 aligns across 7 bases. V trimming: 4 bases; J trimming: 0 bases; junction bases outside the gene matches: 0. Germline CDR1 SGHKS, CDR2 YYEKEE (reference sequence). This CDR3 is built from 13 residues. The CDR3 DNA reads as TGTGCCAGCAGCGCGGGGGACCAAGAGACCCAGTACTTC. This encodes CASSAGDQETQYF. Using reference TRBV5-5 and TRBJ2-5 for the parts outside the CDR3, the full variable domain is DAGVTQSPTHLIKTRGQQVTLRCSPISGHKSVSWYQQVLGQGPQFIFQYYEKEERGRGNFPDRFSARQFPNYSSELNVNALLLGDSALYLCASSAGDQETQYFGPGTRLLVL.

Here the CDR3 DNA reads TGTGCCAGCAGTTTGGACAGGGGCCCCAATGAGCAGTTCTTC. Translating gives CASSLDRGPNEQFF. This rearrangement joins TRBV27 to TRBJ2-1, with 9 nucleotides matching TRBD1. CDR3 size: 14 residues. Germline CDR1 is MNHEY and CDR2 is SMNVEV (reference sequence). J gave up 6 bases and V 3 bases, and 3 bases lay outside the gene matches.

The rearrangement joins TRBV18 to TRBJ1-1, with TRBD1 as a possible D gene (6 bases). This CDR3 comprises 12 residues. Trimming pared 3 bases from V and 6 bases from J, leaving 8 bases between. In germline, CDR1 is KGHSH, CDR2 LQKENI. The CDR3 DNA reads as TGTGCCAGCTCACCCAGGGGAGCTGAAGCTTTCTTT. It specifies CASSPRGAEAFF. Full variable domain (rest looked up from reference TRBV18 and TRBJ1-1): NAGVMQNPRHLVRRRGQEARLRCSPMKGHSHVYWYRQLPEEGLKFMVYLQKENIIDESGMPKERFSAEFPKEGPSILRIQQVVRGDSAAYFCASSPRGAEAFFGQGTRLTVV.

The chain carries TRBV10-3 and TRBJ2-5; 10 nucleotides match TRBD1. The CDR3 length is 15 residues. Trimming cost V 6 bases and J 5 bases; bases outside gene matches: 9. Germline V gene lookup returns CDR1 ENHRY and CDR2 SYGVKD. The CDR3 coding sequence is TGTGCCATCAGGGAGGACAGGGGGAAGGTGGAGACCCAGTACTTC. Translation: CAIREDRGKVETQYF.

In this sample, this clone turned up a few times. The genes are TRBV15 and TRBJ1-5, with D maybe TRBD1 (5 bases). Germline CDR1 and CDR2: LNHNV and YYDKDF (reference sequence). The germline V and J ends were trimmed by 3 bases and 7 bases, with 16 bases remaining between them. The length of the CDR3 is 15 residues. This CDR3 reads CATSRGTGGTQPQHF. The CDR3 region has the DNA TGTGCCACCAGCAGGGGCACCGGGGGAACCCAGCCCCAGCATTTT.

The chain uses TRBV12-3 or TRBV12-4 and TRBJ1-2, with D unclear. Trimming removed 6 bases at V and 0 bases at J, with 8 bases between. The CDR3 contains 13 residues. This chain's CDR3 is CASRGSPNYGYTF. Here the CDR3 DNA reads TGTGCCAGCAGGGGCAGCCCTAACTATGGCTACACCTTC.

The chain uses TRBV30 and TRBJ2-2; D remains unclear. Trimming took 3 bases from V and 4 from J, leaving 6 bases between them. Germline lookup yields CDR1 GTSNPN and CDR2 SVGIG (reference sequence). CDR3 length: 12 residues. CDR3 in amino acids: CAWSLPTGELFF. CDR3 sequence (DNA): TGTGCCTGGAGCCTTCCCACCGGGGAGCTGTTTTTT. Complete variable domain (other parts from reference TRBV30 and TRBJ2-2): SQTIHQWPATLVQPVGSPLSLECTVEGTSNPNLYWYRQAAGRGLQLLFYSVGIGQISSEVPQNLSASRPQDRQFILSSKKLLLSDSGFYLCAWSLPTGELFFGEGSRLTVL.

The chain employs TRBV6-5 and TRBJ1-1, with D tentatively TRBD1 (5 bases). Germline V gives CDR1 MNHEY, CDR2 SVGAGI. The length of the CDR3 is 13 residues. The V and J ends lost 0 bases and 6 bases respectively, with 8 bases between them. CDR3 coding DNA: TGTGCCAGCAGTTACTCGGGGACTCCTGAAGCTTTCTTT. This translates into CASSYSGTPEAFF.

The DNA for the CDR3 is TGTGCCAGCTCACCTCTCGGACAGGGGGCGCCAAGCAGGTCGGACACTGAAGCTTTCTTT. It codes for CASSPLGQGAPSRSDTEAFF. The rearrangement joins TRBV18 to TRBJ1-1, with 11 nucleotides matching TRBD1. The V segment lost 3 bases and the J segment 3 bases; nucleotides outside the gene matches: 18. The CDR3 is made up of 20 amino acids. Per germline, CDR1 KGHSH and CDR2 LQKENI.

The chain employs TRBV29-1 and TRBJ2-3; D is possibly TRBD2 (5 bases). V was cut by 1 base and J by 3 bases, with 14 bases left in between. The germline V gene encodes CDR1 SQVTM and CDR2 ANQGSEA. The CDR3 covers 15 residues. In nucleotides, the CDR3 is TGCAGCGTTGAAGGGCCCGCGGGCGTAACAGATACGCAGTATTTT. Translated, it gives CSVEGPAGVTDTQYF.

This rearrangement joins TRBV15 to TRBJ1-2, with TRBD1 matching 8 bases. After removal of 2 bases from V and 8 bases from J, the junction contained 10 bases not matched to a gene. This CDR3 comprises 15 residues. Germline V gives CDR1 LNHNV, CDR2 YYDKDF (reference sequence). As DNA, the CDR3 is TGTGCCACCAGCAGATACGCCGGACAGGGCGGGGGCTACACCTTC. This encodes CATSRYAGQGGGYTF.

The chain employs TRBV27 and TRBJ1-5, with 9 positions matching TRBD1. Germline values: CDR1 MNHEY, CDR2 SMNVEV (reference sequence). CDR3 size: 16 residues. Trimming at V came to 7 bases and at J to 4 bases, leaving 11 bases not matched to a gene. CDR3 in amino acids: CASTPAGQGFNQPQHF. The DNA of the CDR3 is TGTGCCAGCACCCCGGCGGGACAGGGTTTTAATCAGCCCCAGCATTTT.

The gene calls are TRBV5-4 and TRBJ1-5; D is possibly TRBD1 (5 bases). V was clipped by 2 bases and J by 4 bases, with 13 bases between them. Per the germline V gene, CDR1 is SGHNT and CDR2 is YYREEE (reference sequence). The CDR3 loop spans 15 amino acids. CDR3 loop: CASSLGQGLNQPQHF. The CDR3 coding sequence is TGTGCCAGCAGCTTAGGGCAGGGCTTGAATCAGCCCCAGCATTTT. Full variable domain (remainder filled in from reference TRBV5-4 and TRBJ1-5): ETGVTQSPTHLIKTRGQQVTLRCSSQSGHNTVSWYQQALGQGPQFIFQYYREEENGRGNFPPRFSGLQFPNYSSELNVNALELDDSALYLCASSLGQGLNQPQHFGDGTRLSIL.